This T cell receptor (beta chain) is drawn from a study of blood T cell repertoires in COVID-19. Study-level background: The United States, Italy and Spain provided the acute and convalescent COVID-19 samples. T cells, B-cell-depleted T cells, or PBMCs provided the cDNA or gDNA that served as material.

V was clipped by 4 bases and J by 0 bases, with 15 bases between them. CDR3 size: 16 residues. Germline CDR1 is SGHVS and CDR2 is FQNEAQ. Original data processing: How many nucleated cells were present was estimated from reference gene primer amplification. Clones were sequenced by immunoSEQ multiplex PCR, and TCRdb holds only the in-frame ones, with some missing. That table is the source of V, J and clone size, and D and trimming were worked out from the DNA. The sample holds roughly 150,000 clones; approximately 88% are singletons and the top ten take approximately 3%. The V and J genes are TRBV7-8 and TRBJ1-2; TRBD1 might be the D (5 bases). Sequenced: peripheral blood. The receptor's source is a man aged 55 to 70 with acute or convalescent COVID-19. The CDR3 loop reads CASSYGWGTANYGYTF. The DNA of the CDR3 is TGTGCCAGCAGCTACGGATGGGGCACTGCTAACTATGGCTACACCTTC.